These 2 T cell receptor beta chains were sequenced from one sample in a study of memory CD4+ T cells and cytomegalovirus serostatus. The sort gate was single viable CD3+CD4+CD8-CD45RO+ cells for memory CD4+ T cells. Some clones are missing from TCRdb's copy, which holds only in-frame ones; the method was immunoSEQ multiplex PCR. The repertoire holds around 25,000 clones, with about 75% as singletons. What was sequenced was memory CD4+ T cells from blood. These receptors all stem from an adult in good health and CMV-seronegative.

V usage is TRBV18 and J usage is TRBJ1-4; D remains unclear. Germline-derived CDR1 and CDR2 are KGHSH and LQKENI. The CDR3 covers 17 residues. Trimming cost V 0 bases and J 0 bases, with 11 bases left between them. The CDR3 DNA sequence: TGTGCCAGCTCACCACCCAATCCCATCGCAACTAATGAAAAACTGTTTTTT. Protein sequence: CASSPPNPIATNEKLFF. The whole variable domain, filled in from reference TRBV18 and TRBJ1-4, reads NAGVMQNPRHLVRRRGQEARLRCSPMKGHSHVYWYRQLPEEGLKFMVYLQKENIIDESGMPKERFSAEFPKEGPSILRIQQVVRGDSAAYFCASSPPNPIATNEKLFFGSGTQLSVL.

V usage is TRBV11-2 and J usage is TRBJ1-4; no clear D gene. CDR1 is SGHAT and CDR2 is FQNNGV in the germline V gene. Trimming removed 2 bases at V and 0 bases at J, with 7 bases between. The CDR3 length is 15 residues. The CDR3 loop is CASSLSRATNEKLFF. DNA for the CDR3: TGTGCCAGCAGCTTATCGAGGGCAACTAATGAAAAACTGTTTTTT. Looking up the rest from reference TRBV11-2 and TRBJ1-4 gives the full variable domain: EAGVAQSPRYKIIEKRQSVAFWCNPISGHATLYWYQQILGQGPKLLIQFQNNGVVDDSQLPKDRFSAERLKGVDSTLKIQPAKLEDSAVYLCASSLSRATNEKLFFGSGTQLSVL.